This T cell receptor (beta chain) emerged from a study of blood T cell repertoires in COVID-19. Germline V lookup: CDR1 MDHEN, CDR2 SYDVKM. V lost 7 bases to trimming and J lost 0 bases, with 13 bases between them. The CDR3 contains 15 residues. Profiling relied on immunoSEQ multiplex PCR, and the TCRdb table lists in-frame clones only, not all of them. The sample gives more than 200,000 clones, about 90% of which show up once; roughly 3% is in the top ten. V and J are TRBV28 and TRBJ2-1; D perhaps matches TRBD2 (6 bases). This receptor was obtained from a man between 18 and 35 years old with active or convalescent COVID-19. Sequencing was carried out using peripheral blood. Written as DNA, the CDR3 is TGTGCCAGCACTCCTCCCGGGGGCTCCTACAATGAGCAGTTCTTC. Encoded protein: CASTPPGGSYNEQFF.